This T cell receptor (beta chain) was sequenced in a study of T-cell memory formation after mild COVID-19. Overall study findings and caveats: Within pre-infection memory, some responding clones were found, suggesting cross-reactive memory joined.

This clonotype was observed once. Its antigen remains unknown. This CDR3 has 13 residues. Trimming shortened V by 5 bases and J by 4 bases, and 8 bases separated the two germline ends. Employing constant-segment primers, 5'RACE generated TCR alpha and TCR beta cDNA libraries bearing sample barcodes and UMIs. MiXCR, run by TCRdb on the 5' RACE reads, gives a single entry per CDR3 protein. The sample contains a few hundred thousand distinct CDR3 sequences, approximately 19% of which appear only once. The clonotype originates from a man between 18 and 35 years old who had mild COVID-19 (a few samples of this study predate the infection). Cell type and time point are not known. The V gene is TRBV12-3 or TRBV12-4, the J gene TRBJ2-2, with D hard to call. The sequenced material came from PBMCs or a T cell subset sorted from them (not recorded which). As DNA, the CDR3 is TGTGCCAGCAGTATCCATTTCACCGGGGAGCTGTTTTTT. Its translation is CASSIHFTGELFF.